This T cell receptor (beta chain) was captured by sequencing in a study of T cell responses to AZD1222 COVID-19 vaccine. The data were produced by immunoSEQ multiplex PCR, yet TCRdb's version contains in-frame clones alone and is incomplete. The sample contains around 65,000 clones, about four fifths of which appear only once. Turning to this clone: What it recognizes is unknown.

Study results and limitations: Along spike, vaccine-associated CD4 TCRs were found throughout, with dominance at 160-218 and 743-854. Baseline serology detected seropositivity in only 5 or 6 AZD1222 recipients. Donors were mostly white British, more females; clonal diversity possibly underestimated.

V dropped 0 bases and J dropped 0 bases, with 14 bases sitting between them. Germline assignment: CDR1 KGHDR and CDR2 SFDVKD. The CDR3 runs to 19 residues. This sequence joins TRBV24-1 and TRBJ2-6; no reliable D call. This TCR was recovered from an adult who received the AZD1222 COVID-19 vaccine. This sample comprised peripheral blood, obtained 28 days after the second AZD1222 dose. CDR3: CATSDLPGTLHSGANVLTF. CDR3 in DNA: TGTGCCACCAGTGATTTGCCGGGTACCCTACACTCTGGGGCCAACGTCCTGACTTTC.